This T cell receptor beta chain derives from a study of cytotoxic CD8 clonotypes in ibrutinib-treated CLL. This clone was counted a few times. J lost 2 bases, V lost 2 bases, and 6 bases had no gene match. This CDR3 has 16 residues. The germline V gene encodes CDR1 SGHNT and CDR2 YYREEE (reference sequence). Repertoires were generated with immunoSEQ multiplex PCR, while TCRdb's copy carries only in-frame clones and drops some. The table records roughly 24,000 clones, just under 80% of them present only once. Here the sequenced sample was PBMCs, taken before ibrutinib treatment. This TCR came from a human donor with chronic lymphocytic leukemia. The chain employs TRBV5-4 and TRBJ2-7; TRBD1 matches 11 bases. This chain's CDR3 is CASSLGTGGLAYEQYF. The CDR3 nucleotides read TGTGCCAGCAGCTTAGGGACAGGGGGACTGGCCTACGAGCAGTACTTC. The full variable domain, completed using reference TRBV5-4 and TRBJ2-7, is ETGVTQSPTHLIKTRGQQVTLRCSSQSGHNTVSWYQQALGQGPQFIFQYYREEENGRGNFPPRFSGLQFPNYSSELNVNALELDDSALYLCASSLGTGGLAYEQYFGPGTRLTVT.